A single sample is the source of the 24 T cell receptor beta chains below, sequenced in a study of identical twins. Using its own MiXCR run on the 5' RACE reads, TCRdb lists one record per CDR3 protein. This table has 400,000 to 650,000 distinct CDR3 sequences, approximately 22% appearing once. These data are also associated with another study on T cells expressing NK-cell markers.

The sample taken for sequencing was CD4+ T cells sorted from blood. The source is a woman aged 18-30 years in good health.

This chain's CDR3 is CASSPSNPLITARGYTF. In DNA, the CDR3 is TGTGCCAGCAGCCCGAGCAACCCACTAATCACCGCAAGGGGCTACACCTTC. V and J are TRBV12-3 or TRBV12-4 and TRBJ1-2; D call uncertain. Trimming pared 6 bases from V and 8 bases from J, leaving 28 bases between. The CDR3 has 17 residues.

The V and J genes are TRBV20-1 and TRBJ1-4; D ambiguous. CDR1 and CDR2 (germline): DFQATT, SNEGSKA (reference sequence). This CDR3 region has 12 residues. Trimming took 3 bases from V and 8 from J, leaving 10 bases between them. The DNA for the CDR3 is TGCAGTGCTAGCAGTTCGGAGGAAAAACTGTTTTTT. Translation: CSASSSEEKLFF.

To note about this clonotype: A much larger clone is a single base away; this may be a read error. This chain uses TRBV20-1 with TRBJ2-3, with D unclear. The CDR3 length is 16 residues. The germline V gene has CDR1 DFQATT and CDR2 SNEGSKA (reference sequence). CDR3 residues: CSASGVASKDTYTQYF. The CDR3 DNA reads TGCAGTGCCAGTGGGGTGGCGAGTAAAGACACATATACGCAGTATTTT.

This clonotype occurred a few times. CDR3 amino acids: CASRLAGGPSGELFF. The CDR3, as DNA: TGTGCCAGCAGACTAGCGGGGGGGCCTAGCGGGGAGCTGTTTTTT. This chain uses TRBV12-3 or TRBV12-4 with TRBJ2-2; 13 positions agree with TRBD2. CDR3 length equals 15 residues. J gave up 7 bases and V 6 bases, and 5 bases lay outside the gene matches.

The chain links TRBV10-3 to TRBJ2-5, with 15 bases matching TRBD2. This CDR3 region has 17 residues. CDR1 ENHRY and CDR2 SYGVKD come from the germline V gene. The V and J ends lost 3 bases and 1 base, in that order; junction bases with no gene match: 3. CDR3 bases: TGTGCCATCAGTGACAGGGGACTAGCGGGAGGCCAAGAGACCCAGTACTTC. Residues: CAISDRGLAGGQETQYF.

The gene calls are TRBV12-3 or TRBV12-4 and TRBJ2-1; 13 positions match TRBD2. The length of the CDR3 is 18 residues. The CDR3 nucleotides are TGTACCTTCAGTTTAGCCGGAGGACTAGCGGGAGTATCCAATGAGCAGTTCTTC. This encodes CTFSLAGGLAGVSNEQFF.

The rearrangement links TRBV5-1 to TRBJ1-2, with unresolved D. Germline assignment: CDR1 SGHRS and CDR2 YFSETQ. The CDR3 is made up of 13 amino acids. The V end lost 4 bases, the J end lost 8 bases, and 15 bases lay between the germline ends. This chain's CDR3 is CASSAPDGRGYTF. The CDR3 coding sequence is TGCGCCAGCAGCGCCCCGGACGGTAGGGGCTACACCTTC.

The CDR3 is CSASPRRDAYEQYF. CDR3 nucleotides: TGCAGTGCTTCTCCTCGCCGGGACGCCTACGAGCAGTACTTC. The V and J genes are TRBV20-1 and TRBJ2-7; D tentatively reads TRBD1 or TRBD2 (5 bases each). Germline values: CDR1 DFQATT, CDR2 SNEGSKA (reference sequence). The CDR3 is made up of 14 amino acids. V was pared by 5 bases and J by 2 bases, with 16 bases between.

The CDR3 nucleotides are TGTGCCAGCTCAACCAGTAGGGACGAGCAGTACTTC. Its protein is CASSTSRDEQYF. This chain links TRBV18 with TRBJ2-7; D remains unclear. Trimming left V 5 bases short and J 5 bases short, with 10 bases between. The CDR3 totals 12 residues. The germline V gene encodes CDR1 KGHSH and CDR2 LQKENI.

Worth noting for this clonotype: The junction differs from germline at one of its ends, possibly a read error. For the CDR3, the DNA is TGTGCCAGCAGCTCACGTCCGGGACTAGCGGCCAATGTGCAGTTCTTC. This sequence encodes CASSSRPGLAANVQFF. The chain links TRBV5-5 to TRBJ2-1; 11 bases are a match to TRBD2. This CDR3 spans 16 amino acids. Germline V gene data show CDR1 as SGHKS and CDR2 as YYEKEE (reference sequence).

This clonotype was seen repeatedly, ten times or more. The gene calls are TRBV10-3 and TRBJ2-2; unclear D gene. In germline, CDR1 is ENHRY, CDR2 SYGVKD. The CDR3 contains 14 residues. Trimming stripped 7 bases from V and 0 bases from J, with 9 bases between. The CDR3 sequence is CAIISTPNTGELFF. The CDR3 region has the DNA TGTGCCATCATCTCCACGCCGAACACCGGGGAGCTGTTTTTT.

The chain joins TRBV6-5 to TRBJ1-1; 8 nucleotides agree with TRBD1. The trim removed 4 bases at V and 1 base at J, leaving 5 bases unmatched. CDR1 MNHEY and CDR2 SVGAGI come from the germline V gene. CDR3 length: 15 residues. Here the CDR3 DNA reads TGTGCCAGCAGTTCTGGACAGGGAACGAACACTGAAGCTTTCTTT. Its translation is CASSSGQGTNTEAFF.

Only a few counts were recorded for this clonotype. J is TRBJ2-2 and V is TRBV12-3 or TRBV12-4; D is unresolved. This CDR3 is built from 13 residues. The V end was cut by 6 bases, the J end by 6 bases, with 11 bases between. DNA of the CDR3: TGTGCCAGCAGGGTCTCAGGCGCCGGGGAGCTGTTTTTT. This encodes CASRVSGAGELFF.

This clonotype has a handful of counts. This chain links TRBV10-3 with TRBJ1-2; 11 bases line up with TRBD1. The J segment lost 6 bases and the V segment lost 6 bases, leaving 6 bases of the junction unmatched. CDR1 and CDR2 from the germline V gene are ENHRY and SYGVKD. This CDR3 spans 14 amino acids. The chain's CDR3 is CAISRDRGKDGYTF. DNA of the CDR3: TGTGCCATCAGCCGGGACAGGGGGAAGGATGGCTACACCTTC.

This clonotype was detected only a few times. CDR3 amino acids: CASSLSQTIYF. CDR3 DNA sequence: TGTGCCAGCAGTTTAAGTCAAACCATATATTTT. The chain joins TRBV12-3 or TRBV12-4 to TRBJ1-3, with D unclear. The V end was cut by 2 bases, the J end by 10 bases, with 6 bases between. CDR3 length: 11 amino acids.

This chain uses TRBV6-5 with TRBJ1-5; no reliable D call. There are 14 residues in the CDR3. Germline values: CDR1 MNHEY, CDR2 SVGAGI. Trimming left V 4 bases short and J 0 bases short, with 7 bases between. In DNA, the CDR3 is TGTGCCAGCAGTTCAACATCTAGCAATCAGCCCCAGCATTTT. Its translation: CASSSTSSNQPQHF.

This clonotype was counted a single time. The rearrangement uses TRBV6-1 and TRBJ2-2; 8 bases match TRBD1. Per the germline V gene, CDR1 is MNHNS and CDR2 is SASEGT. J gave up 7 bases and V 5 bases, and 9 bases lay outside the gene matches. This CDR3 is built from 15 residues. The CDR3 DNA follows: TGTGCCAGCAGTCTTAGGACAGGGTTGGACGGGGAGCTGTTTTTT. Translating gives CASSLRTGLDGELFF.

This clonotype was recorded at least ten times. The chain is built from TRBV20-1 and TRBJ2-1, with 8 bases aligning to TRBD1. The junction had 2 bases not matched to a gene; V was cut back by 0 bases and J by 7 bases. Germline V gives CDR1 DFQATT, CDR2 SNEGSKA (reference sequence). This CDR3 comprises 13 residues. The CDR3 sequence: CSARDWTGNEQFF. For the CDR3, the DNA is TGCAGTGCTAGAGATTGGACAGGGAATGAGCAGTTCTTC.

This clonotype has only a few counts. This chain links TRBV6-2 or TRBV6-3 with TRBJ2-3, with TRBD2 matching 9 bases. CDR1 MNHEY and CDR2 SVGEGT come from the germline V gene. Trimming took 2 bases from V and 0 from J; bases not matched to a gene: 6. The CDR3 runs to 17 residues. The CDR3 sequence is CASSYELSGSSTDTQYF. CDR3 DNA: TGTGCCAGCAGTTACGAACTTAGCGGGAGTAGCACAGATACGCAGTATTTT.

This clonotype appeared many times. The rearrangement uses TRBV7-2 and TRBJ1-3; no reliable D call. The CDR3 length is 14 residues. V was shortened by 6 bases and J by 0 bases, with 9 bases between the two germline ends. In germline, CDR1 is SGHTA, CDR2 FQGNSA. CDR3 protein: CASRGPISGNTIYF. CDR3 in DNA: TGTGCCAGCAGAGGACCCATCTCTGGAAACACCATATATTTT. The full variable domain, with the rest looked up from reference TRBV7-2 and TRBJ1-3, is GAGVSQSPSNKVTEKGKDVELRCDPISGHTALYWYRQSLGQGLEFLIYFQGNSAPDKSGLPSDRFSAERTGGSVSTLTIQRTQQEDSAVYLCASRGPISGNTIYFGEGSWLTVV.

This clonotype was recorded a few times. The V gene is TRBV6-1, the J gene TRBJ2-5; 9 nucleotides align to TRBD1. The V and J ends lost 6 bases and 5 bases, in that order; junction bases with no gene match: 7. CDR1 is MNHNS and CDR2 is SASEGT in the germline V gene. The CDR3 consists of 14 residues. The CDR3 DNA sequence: TGTGCCAGCAGCCGAGGGACAGGGCGCGAGACCCAGTACTTC. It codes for CASSRGTGRETQYF.

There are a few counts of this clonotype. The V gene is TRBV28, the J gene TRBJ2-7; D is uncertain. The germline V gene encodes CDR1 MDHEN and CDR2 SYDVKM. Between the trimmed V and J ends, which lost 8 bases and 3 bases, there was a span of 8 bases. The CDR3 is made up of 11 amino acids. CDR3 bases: TGTGCCAGCGGGGTCCTCTACGAGCAGTACTTC. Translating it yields CASGVLYEQYF.

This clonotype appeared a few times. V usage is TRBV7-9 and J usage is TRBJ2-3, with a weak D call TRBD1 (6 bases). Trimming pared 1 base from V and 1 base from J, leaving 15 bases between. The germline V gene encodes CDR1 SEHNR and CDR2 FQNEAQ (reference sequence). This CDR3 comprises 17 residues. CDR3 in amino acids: CASSLDLGNRGTDTQYF. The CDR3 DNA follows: TGTGCCAGCAGCTTAGATCTAGGTAACAGGGGCACAGATACGCAGTATTTT.

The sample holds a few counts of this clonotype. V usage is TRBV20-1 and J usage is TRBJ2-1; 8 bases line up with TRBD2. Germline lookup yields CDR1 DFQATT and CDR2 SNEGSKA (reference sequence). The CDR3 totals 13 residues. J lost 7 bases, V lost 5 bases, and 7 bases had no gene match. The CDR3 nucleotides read TGCAGTGCTCCACGGGGGGGGGTGAATGAGCAGTTCTTC. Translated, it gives CSAPRGGVNEQFF.